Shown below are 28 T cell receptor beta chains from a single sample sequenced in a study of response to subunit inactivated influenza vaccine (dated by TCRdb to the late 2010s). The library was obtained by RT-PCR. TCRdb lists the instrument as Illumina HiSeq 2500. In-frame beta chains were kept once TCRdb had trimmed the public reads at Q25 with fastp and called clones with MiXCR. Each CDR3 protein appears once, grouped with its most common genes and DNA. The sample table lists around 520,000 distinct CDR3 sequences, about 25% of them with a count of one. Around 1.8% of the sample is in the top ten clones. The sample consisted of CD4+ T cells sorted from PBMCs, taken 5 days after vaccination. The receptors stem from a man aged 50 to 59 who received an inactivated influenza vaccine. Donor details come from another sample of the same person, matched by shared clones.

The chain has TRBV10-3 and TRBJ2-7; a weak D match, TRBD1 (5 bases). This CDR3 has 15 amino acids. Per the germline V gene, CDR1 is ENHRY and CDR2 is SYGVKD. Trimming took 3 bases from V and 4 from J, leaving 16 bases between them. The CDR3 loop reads CAISDSAGLGYEQYF. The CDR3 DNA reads TGTGCCATCAGTGATTCGGCAGGGTTAGGGTACGAGCAGTACTTC.

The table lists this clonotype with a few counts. CDR3: CASSFGPRNQPQHF. The CDR3 DNA follows: TGTGCCAGCAGCTTTGGACCCCGCAATCAGCCCCAGCATTTT. The chain employs TRBV7-8 and TRBJ1-5; D gene ambiguous. CDR1 and CDR2 (germline): SGHVS, FQNEAQ. This CDR3 has 14 residues. Trimming took 3 bases from V and 2 from J, leaving 8 bases between them.

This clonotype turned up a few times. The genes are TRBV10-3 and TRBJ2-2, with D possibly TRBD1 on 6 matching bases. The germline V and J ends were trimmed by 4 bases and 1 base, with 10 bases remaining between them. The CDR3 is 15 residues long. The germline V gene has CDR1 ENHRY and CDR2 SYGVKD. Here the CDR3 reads CAISGQVGNTGELFF. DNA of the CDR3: TGTGCCATCAGTGGACAGGTCGGGAACACCGGGGAGCTGTTTTTT.

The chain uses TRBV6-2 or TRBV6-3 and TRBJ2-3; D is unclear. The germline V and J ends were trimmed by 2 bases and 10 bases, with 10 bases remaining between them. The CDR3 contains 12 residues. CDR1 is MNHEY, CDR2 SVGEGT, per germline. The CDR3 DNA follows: TGTGCCAGCAGTTACGTCCAGACCGCGCAGTATTTT. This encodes CASSYVQTAQYF.

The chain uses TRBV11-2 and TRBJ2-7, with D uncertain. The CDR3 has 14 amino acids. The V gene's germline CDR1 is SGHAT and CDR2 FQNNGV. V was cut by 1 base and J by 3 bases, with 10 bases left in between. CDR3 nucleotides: TGTGCCAGCAGCTTAGTAACAGTAGGCTACGAGCAGTACTTC. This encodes CASSLVTVGYEQYF.

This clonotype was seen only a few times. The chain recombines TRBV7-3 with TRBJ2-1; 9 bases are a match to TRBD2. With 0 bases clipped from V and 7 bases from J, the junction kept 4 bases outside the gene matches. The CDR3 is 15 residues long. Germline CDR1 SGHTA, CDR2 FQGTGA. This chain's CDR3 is CASSLTSGGPNEQFF. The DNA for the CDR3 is TGTGCCAGCAGCTTAACTAGCGGGGGCCCTAATGAGCAGTTCTTC.

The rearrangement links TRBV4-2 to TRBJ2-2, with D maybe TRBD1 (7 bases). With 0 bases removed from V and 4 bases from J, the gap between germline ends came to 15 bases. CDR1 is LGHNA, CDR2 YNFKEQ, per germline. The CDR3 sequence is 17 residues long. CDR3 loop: CASSQDLSGGGTGELFF. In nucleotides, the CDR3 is TGTGCCAGCAGCCAAGATCTGTCAGGGGGAGGCACCGGGGAGCTGTTTTTT.

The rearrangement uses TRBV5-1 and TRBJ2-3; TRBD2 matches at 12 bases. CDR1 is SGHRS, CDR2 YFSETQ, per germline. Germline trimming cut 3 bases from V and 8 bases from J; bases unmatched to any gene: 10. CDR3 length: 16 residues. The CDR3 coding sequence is TGCGCCAGCAGCTCCGGTAGACTAGCGGGGGAGGCTACGCAGTATTTT. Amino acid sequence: CASSSGRLAGEATQYF.

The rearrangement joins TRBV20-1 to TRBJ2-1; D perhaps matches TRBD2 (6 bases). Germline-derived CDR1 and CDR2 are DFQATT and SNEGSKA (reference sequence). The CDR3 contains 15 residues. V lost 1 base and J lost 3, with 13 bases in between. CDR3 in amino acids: CSARGLADIYNEQFF. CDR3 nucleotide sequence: TGCAGTGCTAGAGGGTTAGCGGATATCTACAATGAGCAGTTCTTC.

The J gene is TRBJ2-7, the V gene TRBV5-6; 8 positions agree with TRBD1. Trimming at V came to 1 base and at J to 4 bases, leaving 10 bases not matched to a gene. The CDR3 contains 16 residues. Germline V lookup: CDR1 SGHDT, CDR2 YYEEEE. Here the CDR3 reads CASSLWWGQGAYEQYF. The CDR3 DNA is TGTGCCAGCAGCTTGTGGTGGGGGCAGGGGGCTTACGAGCAGTACTTC.

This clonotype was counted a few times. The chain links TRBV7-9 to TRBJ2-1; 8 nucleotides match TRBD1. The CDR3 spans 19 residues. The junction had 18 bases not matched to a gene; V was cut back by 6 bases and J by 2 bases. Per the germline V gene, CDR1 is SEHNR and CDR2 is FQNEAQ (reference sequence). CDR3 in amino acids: CASRSPVQGASRAYNEQFF. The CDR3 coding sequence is TGTGCCAGCAGGTCCCCCGTGCAGGGGGCTTCTCGAGCCTACAATGAGCAGTTCTTC.

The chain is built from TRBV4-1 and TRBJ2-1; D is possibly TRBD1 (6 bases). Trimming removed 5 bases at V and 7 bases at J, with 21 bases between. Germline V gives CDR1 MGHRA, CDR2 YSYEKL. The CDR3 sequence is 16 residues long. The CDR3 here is CASSFNTGTRGNEQFF. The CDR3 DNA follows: TGCGCCAGCAGCTTCAATACCGGGACAAGGGGGAATGAGCAGTTCTTC.

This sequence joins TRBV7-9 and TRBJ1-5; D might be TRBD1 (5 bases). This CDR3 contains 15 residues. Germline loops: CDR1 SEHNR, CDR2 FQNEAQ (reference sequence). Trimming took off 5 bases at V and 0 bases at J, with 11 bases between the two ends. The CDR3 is CASSQRDGSNQPQHF. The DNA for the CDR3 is TGTGCCAGCAGCCAGCGGGACGGTAGCAATCAGCCCCAGCATTTT.

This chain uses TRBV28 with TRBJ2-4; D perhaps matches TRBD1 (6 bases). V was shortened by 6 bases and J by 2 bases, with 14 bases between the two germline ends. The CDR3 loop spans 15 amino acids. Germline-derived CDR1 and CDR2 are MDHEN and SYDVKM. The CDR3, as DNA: TGTGCCAGCAGCCGGAGGACAGTGCCCAAAAACATTCAGTACTTC. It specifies CASSRRTVPKNIQYF.

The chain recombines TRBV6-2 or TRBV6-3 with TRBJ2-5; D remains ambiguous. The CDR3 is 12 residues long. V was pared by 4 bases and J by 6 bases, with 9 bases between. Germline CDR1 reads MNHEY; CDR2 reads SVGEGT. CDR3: CASSSHRKTQYF. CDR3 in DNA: TGTGCCAGCAGTTCCCATCGGAAGACCCAGTACTTC.

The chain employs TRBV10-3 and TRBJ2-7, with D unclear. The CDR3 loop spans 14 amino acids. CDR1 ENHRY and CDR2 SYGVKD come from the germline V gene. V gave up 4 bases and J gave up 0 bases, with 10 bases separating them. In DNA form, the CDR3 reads TGTGCCATCAGTGCGTCGGAAAGCTCCTACGAGCAGTACTTC. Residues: CAISASESSYEQYF.

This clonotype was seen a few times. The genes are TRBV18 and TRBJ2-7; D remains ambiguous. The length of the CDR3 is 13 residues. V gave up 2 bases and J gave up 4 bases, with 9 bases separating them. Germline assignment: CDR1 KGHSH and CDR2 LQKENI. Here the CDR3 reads CASSPGDLYEQYF. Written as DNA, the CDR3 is TGTGCCAGCTCACCAGGGGATCTATACGAGCAGTACTTC.

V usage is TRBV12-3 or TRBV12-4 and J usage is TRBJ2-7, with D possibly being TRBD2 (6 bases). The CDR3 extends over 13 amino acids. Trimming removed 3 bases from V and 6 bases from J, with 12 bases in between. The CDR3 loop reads CASSLGGPSEQYF. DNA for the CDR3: TGTGCCAGCAGTTTGGGGGGACCCTCCGAGCAGTACTTC.

The CDR3 sequence: CASSPSPGGVYEQYF. The CDR3 DNA reads as TGCGCCAGCAGCCCCTCTCCGGGGGGCGTCTACGAGCAGTACTTC. The chain joins TRBV4-3 to TRBJ2-7; D is perhaps TRBD2 (7 bases). Trimming cost V 4 bases and J 3 bases, with 16 bases left between them. Germline CDR1 and CDR2: LGHNA and YSLEER. The CDR3 is made up of 15 amino acids.

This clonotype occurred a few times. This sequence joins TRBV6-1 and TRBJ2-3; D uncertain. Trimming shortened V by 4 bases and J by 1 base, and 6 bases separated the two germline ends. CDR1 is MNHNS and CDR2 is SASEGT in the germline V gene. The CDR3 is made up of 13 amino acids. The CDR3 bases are TGTGCCAGCAGTGTCGACCGCACAGATACGCAGTATTTT. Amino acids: CASSVDRTDTQYF.

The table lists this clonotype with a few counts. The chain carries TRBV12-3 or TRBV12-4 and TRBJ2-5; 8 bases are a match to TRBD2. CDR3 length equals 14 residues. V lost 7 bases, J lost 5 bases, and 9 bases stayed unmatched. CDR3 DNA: TGTGCCAGCAACCCGGGACTAGTACGGGAGACCCAGTACTTC. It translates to CASNPGLVRETQYF.

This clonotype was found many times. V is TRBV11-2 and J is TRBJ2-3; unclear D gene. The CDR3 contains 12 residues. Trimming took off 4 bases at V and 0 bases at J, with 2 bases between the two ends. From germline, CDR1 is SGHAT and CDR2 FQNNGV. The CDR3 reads CASSSSTDTQYF. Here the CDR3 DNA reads TGTGCCAGCAGCTCTAGCACAGATACGCAGTATTTT.

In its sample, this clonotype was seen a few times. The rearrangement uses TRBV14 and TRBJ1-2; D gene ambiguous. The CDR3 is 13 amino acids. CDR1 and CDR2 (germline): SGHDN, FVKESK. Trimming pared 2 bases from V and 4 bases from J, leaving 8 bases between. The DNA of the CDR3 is TGTGCCAGCAGCCAAACAGTCCGCTATGGCTACACCTTC. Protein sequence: CASSQTVRYGYTF. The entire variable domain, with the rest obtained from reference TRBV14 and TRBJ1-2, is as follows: EAGVTQFPSHSVIEKGQTVTLRCDPISGHDNLYWYRRVMGKEIKFLLHFVKESKQDESGMPNNRFLAERTGGTYSTLKVQPAELEDSGVYFCASSQTVRYGYTFGSGTRLTVV.

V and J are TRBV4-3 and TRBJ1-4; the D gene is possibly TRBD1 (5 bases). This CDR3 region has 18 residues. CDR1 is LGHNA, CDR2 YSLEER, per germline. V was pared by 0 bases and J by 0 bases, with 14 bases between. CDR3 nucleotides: TGCGCCAGCAGCCAAGATTTAAGCCCCAGGGCAACTAATGAAAAACTGTTTTTT. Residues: CASSQDLSPRATNEKLFF.

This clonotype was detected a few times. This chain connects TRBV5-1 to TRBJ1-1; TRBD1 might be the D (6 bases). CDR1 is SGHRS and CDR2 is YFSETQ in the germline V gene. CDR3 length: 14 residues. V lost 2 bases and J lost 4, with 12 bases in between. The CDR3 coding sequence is TGCGCCAGCAGCTTACCAGGGGCAGGCACTGAAGCTTTCTTT. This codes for CASSLPGAGTEAFF.

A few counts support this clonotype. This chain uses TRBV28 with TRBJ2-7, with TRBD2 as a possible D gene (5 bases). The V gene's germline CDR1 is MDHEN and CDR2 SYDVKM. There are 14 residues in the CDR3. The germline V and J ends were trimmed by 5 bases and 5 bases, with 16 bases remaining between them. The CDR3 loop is CASSGFEGPNEQYF. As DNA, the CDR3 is TGTGCCAGCAGTGGTTTCGAGGGTCCCAACGAGCAGTACTTC.

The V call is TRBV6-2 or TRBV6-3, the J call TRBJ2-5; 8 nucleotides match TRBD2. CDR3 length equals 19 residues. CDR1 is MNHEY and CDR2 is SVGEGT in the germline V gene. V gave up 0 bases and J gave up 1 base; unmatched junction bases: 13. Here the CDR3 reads CASSYSILGRAAIQETQYF. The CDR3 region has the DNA TGTGCCAGCAGTTACTCGATTCTCGGGAGGGCCGCAATCCAAGAGACCCAGTACTTC.

The CDR3 is CASSPDRGRNTGELFF. The CDR3, as DNA: TGTGCCAGCAGCCCGGACAGGGGGCGAAACACCGGGGAGCTGTTTTTT. The chain joins TRBV6-1 to TRBJ2-2; 11 bases map to TRBD1. The CDR3 consists of 16 residues. V lost 6 bases to trimming and J lost 2 bases; unmatched junction nucleotides: 5. CDR1 is MNHNS, CDR2 SASEGT, per germline.